Sequencing of this TCR beta chain was carried out in a study of blood T cell repertoires in COVID-19. Overall study context: The samples span acute and convalescent COVID-19 from the United States, Italy and Spain. PBMCs, B-cell-depleted T cells, or T cells provided the cDNA or gDNA that made up the material.

The ends lost 5 bases at V and 8 bases at J; junction bases unmatched: 5. The CDR3 runs to 15 residues. CDR1 is KGHDR and CDR2 is SFDVKD in the germline V gene. Per the study methods: Reference gene primer amplification gave nucleated cell count estimates. Measured with immunoSEQ multiplex PCR; TCRdb has only the in-frame clones, and not every one. V and J calls and clone size are given by that table; D and trimming were obtained from the DNA. The profile covers about 110,000 clones, with 88% appearing a single time and around 3% taken by the ten largest. Sample: peripheral blood. The clonotype comes from a woman in her forties or fifties with acute or convalescent COVID-19. This rearrangement joins TRBV24-1 to TRBJ2-1; 13 nucleotides agree with TRBD2. The CDR3 DNA reads as TGTGCCACCAGTGGACTAGCGGGGGGTATAGATGAGCAGTTCTTC. Its protein product is CATSGLAGGIDEQFF.